This section outlines one T cell receptor beta chain sequence together with its context. Its antigen is still unknown. The sample contains more than one DNA sequence encoding this CDR3. The CDR3 is 14 residues long. The germline V and J ends were trimmed by 4 bases and 5 bases, with 15 bases remaining between them. CDR1 and CDR2 (germline): SGHRS, YFSETQ. Profiled with immunoSEQ multiplex PCR; TCRdb holds only in-frame clones, not every one. The profile shows under 11,000 clones, 60% to 85% of them singletons. The sample comes from a study of somatic mutations in cytotoxic T cells in rheumatoid arthritis. General study points: Multiple comparisons were not accounted for in the slight TRBV07 underrepresentation seen in rheumatoid arthritis patients. Nobody knew which antigens the expanded CD8+ clones targeted.

J is TRBJ2-5 and V is TRBV5-1; no clear D gene. Sequencing was performed on CD8+ T cells sorted from blood. This TCR was recovered from a man aged 45-60 years in good health. The CDR3 region is CASSTSKLQETQYF. CDR3 DNA sequence: TGCGCCAGCAGCACTTCCAAGTTACAGGAGACCCAGTACTTC.